This T cell receptor (beta chain) is from a study of T cells expressing NK-cell markers (dated by TCRdb to about 2020). Regarding the study in general: Fewer than ten donors provided sorted CD3+CD56+NKG2C+, CD3+CD56+NKG2C- and CD3+CD56-NKG2C+ T-cell subsets, whose TCR beta-chain repertoires were profiled. Among the eight sequenced donors, seven were HCMV-seropositive and one was HCMV-seronegative. Randomly selected healthy volunteers, three men and five women, were used as the eight sequenced donors. Illumina HiSeq 2000/2500, MiSeq or NextSeq was used to sequence libraries as 2 x 150 bp reads.

Including cysteine and phenylalanine, the CDR3 has 14 amino acids. No DNA sequence was recorded. The research as a whole found: Those dominant clonotypes were again the most abundant among CD3+CD56-NKG2C+ cells in several donors, at about 28.3-65%. Whether the expanded NKG2C-expressing T cell clones were specific for HCMV antigens remained unclear. In six donors, the dominant CD3+CD56+NKG2C+ clonotypes ranked among the top 10 CD8+ clonotypes, making up 1.0-7.0% of CD8+ T cells.

Sequencing instrument: Illumina HiSeq 2000. TCR beta cDNA libraries were prepared using 5'RACE template switching, which introduced a universal primer site and unique molecular identifiers. Synthesis of cDNA was primed from the TCR beta constant segment and was followed by two consecutive PCR amplification steps. Per the authors' processing: MIGEC was used to demultiplex reads and group the reads by UMI, and MiTCR was used to assemble and quantify clonotypes. Only TCR cDNA sequences supported by at least two reads were kept to exclude erroneous sequences. The tcR package was used for downstream repertoire analysis, and clonotypes were matched between fractions using CDR3 nucleotide sequence together with V segment. Antigen specificity was annotated against VDJdb with VDJmatch, allowing one amino acid substitution in CDR3. TCRdb reprocessed the reads and provides one entry for every CDR3 protein sequence; no DNA is given. TCRdb's processing, not the authors', yielded these V and J calls. The sample table on file contains approximately 420,000 distinct CDR3 sequences. The top ten constitute around a tenth of the sample.

A commercial ELISA kit detecting HCMV-specific IgG in serum was used to determine HCMV serostatus. Ficoll density gradient centrifugation was used to isolate peripheral blood mononuclear cells from blood. About this clonotype: Its antigen specificity is not known.

The chain is made from TRBV12-3 or TRBV12-4 and TRBJ2-3; TCRdb proposes TRBD1, but this gene call is untestable without DNA. Sequenced sample: blood T cells: a sorted CD56 or NKG2C T cell subset, CD4+ or CD8+ T cells, or bulk PBMC T cells (not recorded which). The clonotype originates from a woman between 45 and 65 years old in good health. Donor details come from another sample of the same person, matched by shared clones. Here the CDR3 is given as CASSLSPGSDTQYF.